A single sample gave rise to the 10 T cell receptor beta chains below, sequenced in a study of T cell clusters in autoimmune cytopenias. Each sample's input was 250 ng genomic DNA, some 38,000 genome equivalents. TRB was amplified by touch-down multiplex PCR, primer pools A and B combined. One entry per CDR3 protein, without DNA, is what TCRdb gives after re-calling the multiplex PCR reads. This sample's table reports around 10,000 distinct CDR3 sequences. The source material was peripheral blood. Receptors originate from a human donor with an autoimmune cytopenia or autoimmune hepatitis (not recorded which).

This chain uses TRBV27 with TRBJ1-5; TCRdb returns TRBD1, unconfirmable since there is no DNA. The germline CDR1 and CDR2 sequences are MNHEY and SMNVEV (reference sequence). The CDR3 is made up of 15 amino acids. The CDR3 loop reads CASGPFAGRNQPQHF.

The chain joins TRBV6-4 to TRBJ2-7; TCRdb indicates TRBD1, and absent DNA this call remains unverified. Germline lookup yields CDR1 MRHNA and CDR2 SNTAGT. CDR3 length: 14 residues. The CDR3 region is CASSEGQGAYEQYF.

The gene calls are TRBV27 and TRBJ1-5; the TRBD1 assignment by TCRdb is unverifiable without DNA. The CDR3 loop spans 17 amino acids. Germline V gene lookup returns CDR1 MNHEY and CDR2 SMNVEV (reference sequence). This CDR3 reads CASRAGTGYNSNQPQHF.

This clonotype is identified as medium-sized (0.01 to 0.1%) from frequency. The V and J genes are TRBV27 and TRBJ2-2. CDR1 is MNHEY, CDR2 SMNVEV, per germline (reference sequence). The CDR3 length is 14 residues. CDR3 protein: CASSLDLYTGELFF.

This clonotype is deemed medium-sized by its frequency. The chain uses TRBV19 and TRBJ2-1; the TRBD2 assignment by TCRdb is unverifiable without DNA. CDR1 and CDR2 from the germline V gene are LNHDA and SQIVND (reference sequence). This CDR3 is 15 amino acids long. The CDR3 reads CASSAGTRGALEQFF.

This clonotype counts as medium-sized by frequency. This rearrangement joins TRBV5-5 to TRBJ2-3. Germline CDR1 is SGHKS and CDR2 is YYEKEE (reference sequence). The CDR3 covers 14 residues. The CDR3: CASALDTSQDTQYF.

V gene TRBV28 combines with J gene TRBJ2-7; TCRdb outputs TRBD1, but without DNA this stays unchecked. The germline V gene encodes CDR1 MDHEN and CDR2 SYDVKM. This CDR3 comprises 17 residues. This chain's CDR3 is CASSLIPLGPLDYEQYF.

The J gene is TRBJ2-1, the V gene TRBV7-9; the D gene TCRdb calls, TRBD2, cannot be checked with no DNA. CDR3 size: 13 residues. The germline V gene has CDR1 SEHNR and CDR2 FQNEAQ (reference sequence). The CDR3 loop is CASSQGLAGAGFF.

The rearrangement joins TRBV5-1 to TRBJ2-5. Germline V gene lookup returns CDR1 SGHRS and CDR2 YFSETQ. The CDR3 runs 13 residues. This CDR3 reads CASSPGDQETQYF.

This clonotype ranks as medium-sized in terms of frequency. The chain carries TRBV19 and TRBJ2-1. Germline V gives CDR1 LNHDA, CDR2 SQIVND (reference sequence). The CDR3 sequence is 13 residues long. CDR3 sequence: CASSISQYNEQFF.